This TCR beta chain derives from a study of cytomegalovirus exposure and HLA in healthy donors. Germline V CDR1 and CDR2: LNHDA, SQIVND (reference sequence). This CDR3 is built from 15 residues. The junction had 7 bases not matched to a gene; V was cut back by 3 bases and J by 7 bases. Researchers ran the PCR with 60 Vbeta and 13 Jbeta primers. Produced via immunoSEQ multiplex PCR; TCRdb's table is partial and in-frame only. The sample lists 64,000 or so clones, about 67% seen once, with 7.5% to 8% in the top ten. This TCR was sampled from a man aged 35-49 years in good health and CMV-seropositive. The sequenced sample was PBMCs. V is TRBV19 and J is TRBJ1-5; 9 nucleotides agree with TRBD1. This chain's CDR3 is CASSILGQGRQPQHF. Here the CDR3 DNA reads TGTGCCAGTAGTATCCTCGGACAGGGGCGACAGCCCCAGCATTTT.